This T cell receptor beta chain comes out of a study of cytomegalovirus exposure and HLA in healthy donors. Study results and limitations: In a later analysis, at a false discovery rate of 0.05, some 15,000 TCR beta sequences were associated with HLA alleles.

The CDR3 is 15 residues long. Germline lookup yields CDR1 MDHEN and CDR2 SYDVKM. V was cut by 3 bases and J by 0 bases, with 11 bases left in between. Primers for the PCR totalled 60 Vbeta and 13 Jbeta. Clones were sequenced by immunoSEQ multiplex PCR, and TCRdb holds only the in-frame ones, with some missing. Of some 150,000 clones listed, approximately 85% are singletons. As for this clone: Its cognate antigen is unknown.

The source of this sequence is a woman in her forties or fifties in good health and CMV-seropositive. Sequencing was done on a sample of PBMCs. The chain uses TRBV28 and TRBJ1-1; D is perhaps TRBD1 (5 bases). The CDR3: CASSFGGDLNTEAFF. The CDR3 coding sequence is TGTGCCAGCAGTTTCGGGGGTGATTTGAACACTGAAGCTTTCTTT.